Listed below are T cell receptor beta chains from one sample, sequenced in a study of blood T cells in healthy people across ages. MiXCR, run by TCRdb on the 5' RACE reads, gives a single entry per CDR3 protein. The sample records approximately 730,000 distinct CDR3 sequences, 43% being singletons. Sequencing was done on a sample of blood. Source of these receptors: an older woman in good health. CDR3s include the opening cysteine and the closing phenylalanine or tryptophan. Each record gives: D gene, clone size, J gene, V gene, CDR3 protein, CDR3 DNA. D genes are given only for firm matches. Not all rows give a size; the values are once, few, many and, for expanded clones, a class.

d_call: .
clone_size: .
j_call: TRBJ1-5
v_call: TRBV4-1
cdr3_aa: CASSSSGGDNQPQHF
cdr3_nt: TGCGCCAGCAGCTCCTCTGGGGGCGACAATCAGCCCCAGCATTTT

d_call: .
clone_size: once
j_call: TRBJ2-7
v_call: TRBV5-1
cdr3_aa: CASSLVDGGRRSYEQYF
cdr3_nt: TGTGCCAGCAGCTTGGTGGATGGGGGGCGCCGCTCCTACGAGCAGTACTTC

d_call: TRBD2
clone_size: .
j_call: TRBJ2-5
v_call: TRBV4-3
cdr3_aa: CASSQGGLAGGRETQYF
cdr3_nt: TGCGCCAGCAGCCAAGGAGGACTAGCGGGAGGTCGGGAGACCCAGTACTTC

d_call: .
clone_size: few
j_call: TRBJ2-5
v_call: TRBV7-2
cdr3_aa: CASSFPGRKETQYF
cdr3_nt: TGTGCCAGCAGCTTCCCAGGACGGAAAGAGACCCAGTACTTC

d_call: .
clone_size: .
j_call: TRBJ2-3
v_call: TRBV20-1
cdr3_aa: CSVYHVDTQYF
cdr3_nt: TGCAGTGTCTACCACGTAGATACGCAGTATTTT

d_call: TRBD1
clone_size: few
j_call: TRBJ1-2
v_call: TRBV3-1
cdr3_aa: CASTGPKTGSLYGYTF
cdr3_nt: TGTGCCAGCACCGGACCTAAGACAGGGAGCCTCTATGGCTACACCTTC

d_call: .
clone_size: .
j_call: TRBJ1-6
v_call: TRBV9
cdr3_aa: CASSFGQSYNSPLHF
cdr3_nt: TGTGCCAGCAGCTTCGGACAGAGTTATAATTCACCCCTCCACTTT

d_call: .
clone_size: few
j_call: TRBJ1-2
v_call: TRBV12-3/TRBV12-4
cdr3_aa: CASSFNSYYGYTF
cdr3_nt: TGTGCCAGCAGTTTTAACTCATACTATGGCTACACCTTC

d_call: .
clone_size: few
j_call: TRBJ1-2
v_call: TRBV12-3/TRBV12-4
cdr3_aa: CASRWKGNYGYTF
cdr3_nt: TGTGCCAGCAGATGGAAGGGTAACTATGGCTACACCTTC

d_call: TRBD2
clone_size: .
j_call: TRBJ2-4
v_call: TRBV7-6
cdr3_aa: CASSSPGTSYQYF
cdr3_nt: TGTGCCAGCAGCTCCCCCGGGACTAGCTACCAGTACTTC

d_call: .
clone_size: .
j_call: TRBJ1-2
v_call: TRBV20-1
cdr3_aa: CSASLGASNYGYTF
cdr3_nt: TGCAGTGCTAGTCTGGGGGCCTCTAACTATGGCTACACCTTC

d_call: .
clone_size: .
j_call: TRBJ2-1
v_call: TRBV29-1
cdr3_aa: CSPIRRAVTDEQFF
cdr3_nt: TGCAGCCCCATAAGGAGGGCCGTAACGGATGAGCAGTTCTTC

d_call: .
clone_size: .
j_call: TRBJ2-7
v_call: TRBV7-2
cdr3_aa: CASSSYGSSVPYEQYF
cdr3_nt: TGTGCCAGCAGCTCATATGGGTCTAGCGTGCCCTACGAGCAGTACTTC

d_call: .
clone_size: .
j_call: TRBJ2-7
v_call: TRBV10-3
cdr3_aa: CAISGGDGGSYEQYF
cdr3_nt: TGTGCCATCAGTGGGGGGGATGGGGGCTCCTACGAGCAGTACTTC

d_call: TRBD1
clone_size: .
j_call: TRBJ2-2
v_call: TRBV6-1
cdr3_aa: CATQPGQVATGELFF
cdr3_nt: TGTGCCACCCAACCGGGACAGGTGGCCACCGGGGAGCTGTTTTTT

d_call: TRBD2
clone_size: .
j_call: TRBJ2-3
v_call: TRBV3-1
cdr3_aa: CASSQDTSGTDTQYF
cdr3_nt: TGTGCCAGCAGCCAAGACACTAGCGGCACAGATACGCAGTATTTT

d_call: .
clone_size: .
j_call: TRBJ2-1
v_call: TRBV21-1
cdr3_aa: CASSKEYKRGVHNEQFF
cdr3_nt: TGTGCCAGCAGCAAAGAGTATAAGCGGGGGGTTCACAATGAGCAGTTCTTC